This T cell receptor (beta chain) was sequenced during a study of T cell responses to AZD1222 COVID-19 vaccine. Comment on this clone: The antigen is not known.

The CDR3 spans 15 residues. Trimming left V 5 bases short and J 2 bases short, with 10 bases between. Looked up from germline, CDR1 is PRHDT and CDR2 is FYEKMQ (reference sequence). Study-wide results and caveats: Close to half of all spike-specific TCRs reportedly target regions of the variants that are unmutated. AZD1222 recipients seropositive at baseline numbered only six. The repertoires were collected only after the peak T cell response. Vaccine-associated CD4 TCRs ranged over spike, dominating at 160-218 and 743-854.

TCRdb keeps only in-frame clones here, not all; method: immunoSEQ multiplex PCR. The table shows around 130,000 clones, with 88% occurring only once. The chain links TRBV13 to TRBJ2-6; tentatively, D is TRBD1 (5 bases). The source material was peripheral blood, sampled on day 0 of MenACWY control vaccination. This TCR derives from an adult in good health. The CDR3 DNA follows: TGTGCCAGCAGCCGATTAGGGGCTGGGGCCAACGTCCTGACTTTC. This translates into CASSRLGAGANVLTF.